Listed below are T cell receptor beta chains from one sample, sequenced in a study of T cell responses to AZD1222 COVID-19 vaccine. Repertoires were generated with immunoSEQ multiplex PCR, while TCRdb's copy carries only in-frame clones and drops some. Of some 170,000 clones listed, around 90% are singletons. Sequenced here: peripheral blood, sampled on day 0 of AZD1222 vaccination. These receptors were obtained from an adult in good health. Both conserved end residues are part of each CDR3. D genes are given only for firm matches. Only part of the rows carry a size: once, few, many, or a class if the clone is expanded.

D gene: TRBD1; J gene: TRBJ2-2; CDR3 length: 15; clone size: NA; V gene: TRBV7-7; CDR3 DNA: TGTGCCAGCAGCCCGGACAGGGGGTACACCGGGGAGCTGTTTTTT; CDR3 protein: CASSPDRGYTGELFF
D gene: TRBD1; J gene: TRBJ1-2; CDR3 length: 16; clone size: few; V gene: TRBV19; CDR3 DNA: TGTGCCAGTAGTATACAGGGGGCCGGACGTGCTTATGGCTACACCTTC; CDR3 protein: CASSIQGAGRAYGYTF
D gene: NA; J gene: TRBJ1-6; CDR3 length: 16; clone size: NA; V gene: TRBV18; CDR3 DNA: TGTGCCAGCTCACCGAAGTCGGTGACTGCTAATTCACCCCTCCACTTT; CDR3 protein: CASSPKSVTANSPLHF
D gene: TRBD1; J gene: TRBJ1-3; CDR3 length: 15; clone size: NA; V gene: TRBV9; CDR3 DNA: TGTGCCAGCAGCGAACAGGGGGCATTAAGCGACACCATATATTTT; CDR3 protein: CASSEQGALSDTIYF
D gene: NA; J gene: TRBJ2-7; CDR3 length: 15; clone size: NA; V gene: TRBV4-1; CDR3 DNA: TGCGCCAGCAGCCAAGATAGCAGGGTGGGCTACGAGCAGTACTTC; CDR3 protein: CASSQDSRVGYEQYF
D gene: NA; J gene: TRBJ2-7; CDR3 length: 15; clone size: NA; V gene: TRBV5-1; CDR3 DNA: TGCGCCAGCAGCCTGGAGGGACAGAAATCCTACGAGCAGTACTTC; CDR3 protein: CASSLEGQKSYEQYF
D gene: NA; J gene: TRBJ2-4; CDR3 length: 14; clone size: NA; V gene: TRBV5-4; CDR3 DNA: TGTGCCAGCAGCTTAGCACTAGCCAAAAACATTCAGTACTTC; CDR3 protein: CASSLALAKNIQYF
D gene: NA; J gene: TRBJ2-2; CDR3 length: 16; clone size: NA; V gene: TRBV10-2; CDR3 DNA: TGCGCCAGCAGTGAGAGGGGGGGAGTATGGTCCGGGGAGCTGTTTTTT; CDR3 protein: CASSERGGVWSGELFF
D gene: TRBD1; J gene: TRBJ1-2; CDR3 length: 17; clone size: NA; V gene: TRBV5-4; CDR3 DNA: TGTGCCAGCAGCTCTCTGACCAGGGGGCGGAGTAACTATGGCTACACCTTC; CDR3 protein: CASSSLTRGRSNYGYTF
D gene: NA; J gene: TRBJ2-7; CDR3 length: 15; clone size: NA; V gene: TRBV7-6; CDR3 DNA: TGTGCCAGCAGCTCAGGGGCTCCGAGCTCCTACGAGCAGTACTTC; CDR3 protein: CASSSGAPSSYEQYF
D gene: NA; J gene: TRBJ1-1; CDR3 length: 13; clone size: NA; V gene: TRBV2; CDR3 DNA: TGTGCCAGCTTAGAGGGAGTCAACACTGAAGCTTTCTTT; CDR3 protein: CASLEGVNTEAFF
D gene: TRBD1; J gene: TRBJ2-5; CDR3 length: 16; clone size: NA; V gene: TRBV4-2; CDR3 DNA: TGTGCCAGCAGCCAAGTGAGTCGGGACAGGGGAGAGACCCAGTACTTC; CDR3 protein: CASSQVSRDRGETQYF
D gene: NA; J gene: TRBJ2-2; CDR3 length: 14; clone size: once; V gene: TRBV3-1/TRBV3-2; CDR3 DNA: TGTGCCAGCAGAGGAGGGAGATGGACCGGGGAGCTGTTTTTT; CDR3 protein: CASRGGRWTGELFF
D gene: TRBD2; J gene: TRBJ2-1; CDR3 length: 15; clone size: NA; V gene: TRBV19; CDR3 DNA: TGTGCCAGTACCCCTGGACTAGCGGTCTACAATGAGCAGTTCTTC; CDR3 protein: CASTPGLAVYNEQFF
D gene: NA; J gene: TRBJ2-1; CDR3 length: 16; clone size: NA; V gene: TRBV4-1; CDR3 DNA: TGCGCCAGCAGCCAAGATATAAGGGGCTCCTACAATGAGCAGTTCTTC; CDR3 protein: CASSQDIRGSYNEQFF
D gene: TRBD2; J gene: TRBJ2-1; CDR3 length: 15; clone size: NA; V gene: TRBV7-6; CDR3 DNA: TGTGCCAGTGACGCCGGGACTAGCGTCGGGAATGAGCAGTTCTTC; CDR3 protein: CASDAGTSVGNEQFF
D gene: TRBD1; J gene: TRBJ2-7; CDR3 length: 15; clone size: NA; V gene: TRBV29-1; CDR3 DNA: TGCAGCGTTGAGATATACGGGACAGGGGACTACGAGCAGTACTTC; CDR3 protein: CSVEIYGTGDYEQYF
D gene: TRBD2; J gene: TRBJ2-1; CDR3 length: 17; clone size: NA; V gene: TRBV11-3; CDR3 DNA: TGTGCCAGCAGCCCCCACCCCACTACTAGCGGGGGTAGTGAGCAGTTCTTC; CDR3 protein: CASSPHPTTSGGSEQFF
D gene: NA; J gene: TRBJ2-7; CDR3 length: 15; clone size: NA; V gene: TRBV9; CDR3 DNA: TGTGCCAGCAGCGAGGGGAGCGGGCCCCTTGACGAGCAGTACTTC; CDR3 protein: CASSEGSGPLDEQYF
D gene: TRBD1; J gene: TRBJ1-1; CDR3 length: 16; clone size: NA; V gene: TRBV19; CDR3 DNA: TGTGCCAGTAGTTCCCCTAGGACAGGGAAGGGCACTGAAGCTTTCTTT; CDR3 protein: CASSSPRTGKGTEAFF
D gene: NA; J gene: TRBJ2-7; CDR3 length: 14; clone size: NA; V gene: TRBV5-1; CDR3 DNA: TGCGCCACCAAGAGGTCGGGGGGCGTTTACGAGCAGTACTTC; CDR3 protein: CATKRSGGVYEQYF
D gene: TRBD1; J gene: TRBJ1-2; CDR3 length: 14; clone size: NA; V gene: TRBV29-1; CDR3 DNA: TGCAGCGGGGGGACTCCGGGACAGGGGATTGGCTACACCTTC; CDR3 protein: CSGGTPGQGIGYTF
D gene: TRBD1; J gene: TRBJ1-5; CDR3 length: 14; clone size: NA; V gene: TRBV25-1; CDR3 DNA: TGTGCCAGCTCTACAGGGGATAGCAATCAGCCCCAGCATTTT; CDR3 protein: CASSTGDSNQPQHF
D gene: NA; J gene: TRBJ2-4; CDR3 length: 17; clone size: few; V gene: TRBV3-1/TRBV3-2; CDR3 DNA: TGTGCCAGCAGCCAAACCCCCCTAGCGAGAAGCAAAAACATTCAGTACTTC; CDR3 protein: CASSQTPLARSKNIQYF
D gene: NA; J gene: TRBJ2-7; CDR3 length: 16; clone size: NA; V gene: TRBV27; CDR3 DNA: TGTGCCAGCAGTACCCGTTGGGGCCTGCGGACGTACGAGCAGTACTTC; CDR3 protein: CASSTRWGLRTYEQYF
D gene: TRBD1; J gene: TRBJ2-2; CDR3 length: 15; clone size: NA; V gene: TRBV6-5; CDR3 DNA: TGTGCCAGCAGGGGGACAGGAGCGAGCACCGGGGAGCTGTTTTTT; CDR3 protein: CASRGTGASTGELFF
D gene: TRBD2; J gene: TRBJ2-3; CDR3 length: 15; clone size: NA; V gene: TRBV6-5; CDR3 DNA: TGTGCCAGCAGTATTAGCGGGAGAGCTTTAGATACGCAGTATTTT; CDR3 protein: CASSISGRALDTQYF
D gene: TRBD2; J gene: TRBJ2-5; CDR3 length: 14; clone size: NA; V gene: TRBV2; CDR3 DNA: TGTGCCAGCAGAGGACTAGCGGTCCAAGAGACCCAGTACTTC; CDR3 protein: CASRGLAVQETQYF
D gene: TRBD1; J gene: TRBJ1-1; CDR3 length: 15; clone size: NA; V gene: TRBV5-5; CDR3 DNA: TGTGCCAGCAGCTTGGAGGGGACAGGCATGAGTGAAGCTTTCTTT; CDR3 protein: CASSLEGTGMSEAFF
D gene: NA; J gene: TRBJ2-7; CDR3 length: 13; clone size: NA; V gene: TRBV19; CDR3 DNA: TGTGCCAGTAGCTATAGGTCCGCGGGCGAGCAGTACTTC; CDR3 protein: CASSYRSAGEQYF
D gene: TRBD2; J gene: TRBJ2-7; CDR3 length: 14; clone size: few; V gene: TRBV4-1; CDR3 DNA: TGCGCCAGCAGCCAGGCCGGGAGGGCCGCCGAGCAGTACTTC; CDR3 protein: CASSQAGRAAEQYF
D gene: NA; J gene: TRBJ2-5; CDR3 length: 15; clone size: NA; V gene: TRBV4-1; CDR3 DNA: TGCGCCAGCAGCACTCGGGACCTTTCCCAAGAGACCCAGTACTTC; CDR3 protein: CASSTRDLSQETQYF
D gene: NA; J gene: TRBJ2-7; CDR3 length: 14; clone size: NA; V gene: TRBV10-1; CDR3 DNA: TGCGCCAGCAGTGAGCCCGGACAGCCCCCGGAGCAGTACTTC; CDR3 protein: CASSEPGQPPEQYF
D gene: TRBD1; J gene: TRBJ1-2; CDR3 length: 14; clone size: few; V gene: TRBV27; CDR3 DNA: TGTGCCAGCAGTTTTTCGACGGACAGGGACGGCTACACCTTC; CDR3 protein: CASSFSTDRDGYTF
D gene: NA; J gene: TRBJ1-2; CDR3 length: 13; clone size: NA; V gene: TRBV2; CDR3 DNA: TGTGCCAGCAGTGAACCAGGGCAATATGGCTACACCTTC; CDR3 protein: CASSEPGQYGYTF
D gene: TRBD2; J gene: TRBJ2-1; CDR3 length: 14; clone size: NA; V gene: TRBV10-3; CDR3 DNA: TGTGCCATCAGGACTAGCGGCCAATACAATGAGCAGTTCTTC; CDR3 protein: CAIRTSGQYNEQFF
D gene: NA; J gene: TRBJ2-7; CDR3 length: 12; clone size: NA; V gene: TRBV18; CDR3 DNA: TGTGCCAGCTCACCACGGGACTACGAGCAGTACTTC; CDR3 protein: CASSPRDYEQYF
D gene: NA; J gene: TRBJ2-7; CDR3 length: 15; clone size: NA; V gene: TRBV7-8; CDR3 DNA: TGTGCCAGCAGCTTAAGGGCGCAGGGCTCCTACGAGCAGTACTTC; CDR3 protein: CASSLRAQGSYEQYF
D gene: NA; J gene: TRBJ2-2; CDR3 length: 12; clone size: NA; V gene: TRBV3-1/TRBV3-2; CDR3 DNA: TGTGCCAGCAGCCAATTCACCGGGGAGCTGTTTTTT; CDR3 protein: CASSQFTGELFF
D gene: TRBD1; J gene: TRBJ1-6; CDR3 length: 16; clone size: NA; V gene: TRBV18; CDR3 DNA: TGTGCCAGCTCACGGACAGGGAGCTCCTATAATTCACCCCTCCACTTT; CDR3 protein: CASSRTGSSYNSPLHF
D gene: NA; J gene: TRBJ1-4; CDR3 length: 15; clone size: NA; V gene: TRBV7-9; CDR3 DNA: TGTGCCAGCAGCTTAGGGGCAGGGACTAATGAAAAACTGTTTTTT; CDR3 protein: CASSLGAGTNEKLFF
D gene: NA; J gene: TRBJ1-5; CDR3 length: 15; clone size: NA; V gene: TRBV25-1; CDR3 DNA: TGTGCCAGCAGTGGTTCAGACTATAGCAATCAGCCCCAGCATTTT; CDR3 protein: CASSGSDYSNQPQHF
D gene: TRBD1; J gene: TRBJ2-5; CDR3 length: 15; clone size: once; V gene: TRBV18; CDR3 DNA: TGTGCCAGCTCACCAGACAGGGAGAGGCAAGAGACCCAGTACTTC; CDR3 protein: CASSPDRERQETQYF
D gene: NA; J gene: TRBJ1-5; CDR3 length: 14; clone size: NA; V gene: TRBV6-5; CDR3 DNA: TGTGCCAGCAGTCCTACAGGGCCGGATCAGCCCCAGCATTTT; CDR3 protein: CASSPTGPDQPQHF
D gene: NA; J gene: TRBJ2-5; CDR3 length: 13; clone size: NA; V gene: TRBV7-2; CDR3 DNA: TGTGCCAGCAGCTCGATGTACCAAGAGACCCAGTACTTC; CDR3 protein: CASSSMYQETQYF
D gene: NA; J gene: TRBJ2-3; CDR3 length: 11; clone size: NA; V gene: TRBV29-1; CDR3 DNA: TGCAGCGTCGAAACTACGAATACGCAGTATTTT; CDR3 protein: CSVETTNTQYF
D gene: NA; J gene: TRBJ1-2; CDR3 length: 15; clone size: once; V gene: TRBV19; CDR3 DNA: TGTGCCAGTAGTGACCTAGGGGGAGGAGGCTATGGCTACACCTTC; CDR3 protein: CASSDLGGGGYGYTF
D gene: NA; J gene: TRBJ1-1; CDR3 length: 13; clone size: NA; V gene: TRBV6-5; CDR3 DNA: TGTGCCAGCAGTCTTAGGGGCATTCCTGAAGCTTTCTTT; CDR3 protein: CASSLRGIPEAFF
D gene: NA; J gene: TRBJ2-6; CDR3 length: 15; clone size: NA; V gene: TRBV6-5; CDR3 DNA: TGTGCCAGCAGTTACTTTGGTACTGGGGCCAACGTCCTGACTTTC; CDR3 protein: CASSYFGTGANVLTF
D gene: NA; J gene: TRBJ2-1; CDR3 length: 12; clone size: NA; V gene: TRBV25-1; CDR3 DNA: TGTGCCAGCACCCGGGACTACAATGAGCAGTTCTTC; CDR3 protein: CASTRDYNEQFF
D gene: NA; J gene: TRBJ1-1; CDR3 length: 11; clone size: NA; V gene: TRBV30; CDR3 DNA: TGTGCCTGGACTACGGACACTGAAGCTTTCTTT; CDR3 protein: CAWTTDTEAFF